One sample yielded the 15 T cell receptor beta chains listed below, sequenced in a study of T cells after yellow fever vaccination. TCRdb re-called the 5' RACE reads with MiXCR, one entry per CDR3 protein. The table includes about 260,000 distinct CDR3 sequences, around 5.3% detected once. Source: CD4+ T cells sorted from PBMCs, taken on the day of the yellow fever booster vaccination. These receptor sequences come from a man aged 18 to 29 who received the YFV17D yellow fever vaccine.

The chain is built from TRBV20-1 and TRBJ1-5; TRBD1 matches at 7 bases. V lost 1 base and J lost 7; bases outside the gene matches: 19. The CDR3 contains 18 residues. The V gene's germline CDR1 is DFQATT and CDR2 SNEGSKA (reference sequence). The CDR3 region has the DNA TGCAGTGCTAGAGGAGGATGGGCAGGGGGGGTCGGTGGACAGCCCCAGCATTTT. Its protein is CSARGGWAGGVGGQPQHF.

The chain recombines TRBV20-1 with TRBJ1-2; tentatively, D is TRBD1 (5 bases). V was shortened by 1 base and J by 7 bases, with 13 bases between the two germline ends. CDR3 size: 13 residues. Per the germline V gene, CDR1 is DFQATT and CDR2 is SNEGSKA (reference sequence). The CDR3 DNA reads as TGCAGTGCTAGAGGCGGGTCGGGGGTTGGCTACACCTTC. As protein: CSARGGSGVGYTF.

This clonotype was recorded many times. The V call is TRBV2, the J call TRBJ2-1, with TRBD2 matching 7 bases. CDR3 length: 15 residues. The trim removed 2 bases at V and 8 bases at J, leaving 9 bases unmatched. The germline gives CDR1 SNHLY, CDR2 FYNNEI. The CDR3: CASSESRGGVYEQFF. Written as DNA, the CDR3 is TGTGCCAGCAGTGAATCTCGCGGGGGTGTATATGAGCAGTTCTTC.

The genes are TRBV11-2 and TRBJ2-7; D might be TRBD1 (5 bases). Trimming shortened V by 7 bases and J by 7 bases, and 11 bases separated the two germline ends. Germline V lookup: CDR1 SGHAT, CDR2 FQNNGV. CDR3 length equals 11 residues. This CDR3 is CASTGYREQYF. CDR3 nucleotide sequence: TGTGCCAGCACAGGGTATAGGGAGCAGTACTTC.

The rearrangement links TRBV7-2 to TRBJ1-6, with D perhaps TRBD1 (5 bases). CDR1 is SGHTA, CDR2 FQGNSA, per germline. The CDR3 loop spans 14 amino acids. Trimming took 5 bases from V and 10 from J, leaving 15 bases between them. The CDR3, as DNA: TGTGCCAGCAGCCTCGGGACGGTGGTGTCACCCCTCCACTTT. Its protein product is CASSLGTVVSPLHF. The full variable domain, with the rest looked up from reference TRBV7-2 and TRBJ1-6, is GAGVSQSPSNKVTEKGKDVELRCDPISGHTALYWYRQSLGQGLEFLIYFQGNSAPDKSGLPSDRFSAERTGGSVSTLTIQRTQQEDSAVYLCASSLGTVVSPLHFGNGTRLTVT.

This rearrangement joins TRBV19 to TRBJ1-5; 9 bases match TRBD1. The CDR3 totals 13 residues. The ends lost 10 bases at V and 4 bases at J; junction bases unmatched: 5. Germline-derived CDR1 and CDR2 are LNHDA and SQIVND (reference sequence). In DNA form, the CDR3 reads TGTGCCACCCGGGACAGGGCTAATCAGCCCCAGCATTTT. Translation: CATRDRANQPQHF. Supplemented by reference TRBV19 and TRBJ1-5, the full variable domain reads DGGITQSPKYLFRKEGQNVTLSCEQNLNHDAMYWYRQDPGQGLRLIYYSQIVNDFQKGDIAEGYSVSREKKESFPLTVTSAQKNPTAFYLCATRDRANQPQHFGDGTRLSIL.

This clonotype was observed a few times. The rearrangement links TRBV18 to TRBJ2-4; D may be TRBD2 (5 bases). The ends were cut back, 1 base at V and 3 bases at J, with 22 bases in the middle. CDR3 length equals 19 residues. Germline assignment: CDR1 KGHSH and CDR2 LQKENI. The CDR3 loop is CASSPRSRIPSGGKNIQYF. The CDR3 DNA reads as TGTGCCAGCTCACCACGGTCCCGAATTCCCTCCGGAGGCAAAAACATTCAGTACTTC.

Notes on this clonotype: A much larger clonotype is one base distant, so this may be a read error. The V and J genes are TRBV5-1 and TRBJ2-4, with D tentatively TRBD1 or TRBD2 (5 bases each). The CDR3 length is 15 residues. From germline, CDR1 is SGHRS and CDR2 YFSETQ. The CDR3 coding sequence is TGCGTCAGCAGCCAGGGACCACTCGGCCTTCATATTCAGTACTTC. It codes for CVSSQGPLGLHIQYF.

This clonotype was seen repeatedly, ten times or more. The V gene is TRBV24-1, the J gene TRBJ2-3, with 8 nucleotides matching TRBD2. Trimming at V came to 4 bases and at J to 5 bases, leaving 7 bases not matched to a gene. This CDR3 comprises 15 residues. The germline V gene encodes CDR1 KGHDR and CDR2 SFDVKD. The CDR3 here is CATSDPGGVGDTQYF. CDR3 DNA: TGTGCCACCAGTGACCCCGGGGGGGTAGGAGATACGCAGTATTTT.

This clonotype was detected many times. This chain links TRBV6-2 or TRBV6-3 with TRBJ2-7; D is uncertain. Germline V gene lookup returns CDR1 MNHEY and CDR2 SVGEGT. Deletions cut 3 bases from V and 2 bases from J, with 5 bases between. This CDR3 has 12 residues. The CDR3 loop reads CASSYPAYEQYF. The CDR3 region has the DNA TGTGCCAGCAGTTATCCGGCCTACGAGCAGTACTTC.

This clonotype was counted many times. This chain connects TRBV20-1 to TRBJ2-1, with D possibly being TRBD1 or TRBD2 (5 bases each). The ends were cut back, 5 bases at V and 7 bases at J, with 18 bases in the middle. CDR3 length: 14 amino acids. The germline gives CDR1 DFQATT, CDR2 SNEGSKA (reference sequence). CDR3 nucleotide sequence: TGCAGTGCTGAGCCGTGGGGGTCTCGTAATGAGCAGTTCTTC. Translation: CSAEPWGSRNEQFF.

This clonotype has just a few counts. The rearrangement links TRBV20-1 to TRBJ2-6; D remains unclear. Germline-derived CDR1 and CDR2 are DFQATT and SNEGSKA (reference sequence). The CDR3 totals 13 residues. Trimming removed 6 bases at V and 4 bases at J, with 10 bases between. CDR3 coding DNA: TGCAGTGCCGAGTATGGCGGGGCCAACGTCCTGACTTTC. Translating it yields CSAEYGGANVLTF.

This clonotype was counted between two and nine times. The chain employs TRBV30 and TRBJ2-3; the match to TRBD2 covers 7 bases. The CDR3 runs 14 residues. Trimming cost V 4 bases and J 6 bases; bases outside gene matches: 10. CDR1 GTSNPN and CDR2 SVGIG come from the germline V gene (reference sequence). The CDR3 is CAWNLLAVFDTQYF. CDR3 DNA: TGTGCCTGGAACCTGCTAGCGGTTTTCGATACGCAGTATTTT.

This clonotype was counted a few times. This chain links TRBV12-5 with TRBJ1-1; 8 nucleotides match TRBD1. The CDR3 covers 16 residues. V was pared by 5 bases and J by 1 base, with 9 bases of the junction left unmatched. Germline assignment: CDR1 LGHNT and CDR2 FRNRAP. The CDR3 DNA is TGTGCTAGTGGTCTCCCCCCTGGGACAGGGAACACTGAAGCTTTCTTT. Encoded protein: CASGLPPGTGNTEAFF.

At least ten counts were recorded for this clonotype. The V gene is TRBV5-1, the J gene TRBJ2-1, with TRBD2 matching 11 bases. CDR3 length: 17 amino acids. V dropped 5 bases and J dropped 2; count of bases not matched to a gene: 9. The V gene's germline CDR1 is SGHRS and CDR2 YFSETQ. CDR3 loop: CASRNSGGAGTYNEQFF. CDR3 in DNA: TGCGCCAGCAGGAATAGCGGGGGGGCCGGGACCTACAATGAGCAGTTCTTC.